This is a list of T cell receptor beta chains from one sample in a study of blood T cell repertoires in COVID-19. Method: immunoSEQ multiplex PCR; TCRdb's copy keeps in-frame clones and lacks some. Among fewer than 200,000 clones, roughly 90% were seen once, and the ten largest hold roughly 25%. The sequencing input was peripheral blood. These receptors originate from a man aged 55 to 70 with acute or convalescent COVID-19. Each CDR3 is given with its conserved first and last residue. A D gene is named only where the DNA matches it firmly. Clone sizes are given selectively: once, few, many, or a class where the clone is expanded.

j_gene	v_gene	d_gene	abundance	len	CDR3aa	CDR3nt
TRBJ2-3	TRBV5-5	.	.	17	CASSLAPGYGGTDTQYF	TGTGCCAGCAGCTTGGCCCCAGGGTATGGTGGCACAGATACGCAGTATTTT
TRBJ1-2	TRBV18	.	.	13	CASSLDSNYGYTF	TGTGCCAGCTCACTTGACAGCAACTATGGCTACACCTTC
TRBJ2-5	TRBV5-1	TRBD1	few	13	CASGTGGGETQYF	TGCGCCAGCGGGACAGGGGGCGGGGAGACCCAGTACTTC
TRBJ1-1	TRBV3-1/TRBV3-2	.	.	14	CASRPGGLNTEAFF	TGTGCCAGCAGACCGGGGGGATTGAACACTGAAGCTTTCTTT
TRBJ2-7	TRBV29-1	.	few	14	CSVAPFGGGNEQYF	TGCAGCGTTGCCCCGTTCGGCGGAGGCAACGAGCAGTACTTC
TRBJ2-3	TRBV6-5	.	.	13	CALRADSTDTQYF	TGTGCCCTACGTGCGGATAGCACAGATACGCAGTATTTT
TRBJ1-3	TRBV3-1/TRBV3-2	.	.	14	CASSRPGSGNTIYF	TGTGCCAGCAGCCGCCCGGGCTCTGGAAACACCATATATTTT
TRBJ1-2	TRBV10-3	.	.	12	CAISERDYGYTF	TGTGCCATCAGTGAGCGGGATTATGGCTACACCTTC
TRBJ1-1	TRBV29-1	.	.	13	CSGKQGRGTEAFF	TGCAGCGGCAAACAGGGCAGGGGCACTGAAGCTTTCTTT
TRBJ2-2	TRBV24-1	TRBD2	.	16	CATSGGEGTNTGELFF	TGTGCCACCAGTGGGGGGGAGGGGACGAACACCGGGGAGCTGTTTTTT
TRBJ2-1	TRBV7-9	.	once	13	CASSTQVYNEQFF	TGTGCCAGCAGCACCCAGGTCTACAATGAGCAGTTCTTC
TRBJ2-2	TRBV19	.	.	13	CASSPTNTGELFF	TGTGCCAGTAGTCCTACGAACACCGGGGAGCTGTTTTTT
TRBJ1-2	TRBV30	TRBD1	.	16	CAWSSEAGQGAYGYTF	TGTGCCTGGAGTTCCGAAGCGGGACAGGGGGCCTATGGCTACACCTTC
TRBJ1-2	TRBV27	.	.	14	CASSLGGPNYGYTF	TGTGCCAGCAGTCTCGGGGGGCCTAACTATGGCTACACCTTC
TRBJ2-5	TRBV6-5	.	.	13	CASTRGGRETQYF	TGTGCCAGCACAAGGGGGGGAAGAGAGACCCAGTACTTC
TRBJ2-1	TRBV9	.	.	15	CASSMPGTPYNEQFF	TGTGCCAGCAGCATGCCCGGGACACCATACAATGAGCAGTTCTTC
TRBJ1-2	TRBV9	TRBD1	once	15	CASSVAPGQGYGYTF	TGTGCCAGCAGCGTAGCCCCGGGACAGGGGTACGGCTACACCTTC
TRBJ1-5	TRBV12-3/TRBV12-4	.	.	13	CASSLARDQPQHF	TGTGCCAGCAGTTTAGCGAGGGATCAGCCCCAGCATTTT
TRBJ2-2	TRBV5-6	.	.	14	CASSLVLPGGELFF	TGTGCCAGCAGCTTGGTTCTCCCCGGGGGGGAGCTGTTTTTT
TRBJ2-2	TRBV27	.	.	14	CASGRVPLAGELFF	TGTGCCAGCGGTCGGGTTCCTTTGGCCGGGGAGCTGTTTTTT
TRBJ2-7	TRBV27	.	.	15	CASSLTAGMFYEQYF	TGTGCCAGCAGCCTCACGGCAGGCATGTTTTACGAGCAGTACTTC
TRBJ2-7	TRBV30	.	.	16	CAWRREGGEGPYEQYF	TGTGCCTGGAGGCGAGAGGGGGGGGAGGGCCCCTACGAGCAGTACTTC
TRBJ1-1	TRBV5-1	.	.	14	CASSLRQGSTEAFF	TGCGCCAGCAGCTTGAGGCAGGGGAGCACTGAAGCTTTCTTT
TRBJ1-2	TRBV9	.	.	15	CASSVEGRGNYGYTF	TGTGCCAGCAGCGTAGAGGGCAGGGGTAACTATGGCTACACCTTC